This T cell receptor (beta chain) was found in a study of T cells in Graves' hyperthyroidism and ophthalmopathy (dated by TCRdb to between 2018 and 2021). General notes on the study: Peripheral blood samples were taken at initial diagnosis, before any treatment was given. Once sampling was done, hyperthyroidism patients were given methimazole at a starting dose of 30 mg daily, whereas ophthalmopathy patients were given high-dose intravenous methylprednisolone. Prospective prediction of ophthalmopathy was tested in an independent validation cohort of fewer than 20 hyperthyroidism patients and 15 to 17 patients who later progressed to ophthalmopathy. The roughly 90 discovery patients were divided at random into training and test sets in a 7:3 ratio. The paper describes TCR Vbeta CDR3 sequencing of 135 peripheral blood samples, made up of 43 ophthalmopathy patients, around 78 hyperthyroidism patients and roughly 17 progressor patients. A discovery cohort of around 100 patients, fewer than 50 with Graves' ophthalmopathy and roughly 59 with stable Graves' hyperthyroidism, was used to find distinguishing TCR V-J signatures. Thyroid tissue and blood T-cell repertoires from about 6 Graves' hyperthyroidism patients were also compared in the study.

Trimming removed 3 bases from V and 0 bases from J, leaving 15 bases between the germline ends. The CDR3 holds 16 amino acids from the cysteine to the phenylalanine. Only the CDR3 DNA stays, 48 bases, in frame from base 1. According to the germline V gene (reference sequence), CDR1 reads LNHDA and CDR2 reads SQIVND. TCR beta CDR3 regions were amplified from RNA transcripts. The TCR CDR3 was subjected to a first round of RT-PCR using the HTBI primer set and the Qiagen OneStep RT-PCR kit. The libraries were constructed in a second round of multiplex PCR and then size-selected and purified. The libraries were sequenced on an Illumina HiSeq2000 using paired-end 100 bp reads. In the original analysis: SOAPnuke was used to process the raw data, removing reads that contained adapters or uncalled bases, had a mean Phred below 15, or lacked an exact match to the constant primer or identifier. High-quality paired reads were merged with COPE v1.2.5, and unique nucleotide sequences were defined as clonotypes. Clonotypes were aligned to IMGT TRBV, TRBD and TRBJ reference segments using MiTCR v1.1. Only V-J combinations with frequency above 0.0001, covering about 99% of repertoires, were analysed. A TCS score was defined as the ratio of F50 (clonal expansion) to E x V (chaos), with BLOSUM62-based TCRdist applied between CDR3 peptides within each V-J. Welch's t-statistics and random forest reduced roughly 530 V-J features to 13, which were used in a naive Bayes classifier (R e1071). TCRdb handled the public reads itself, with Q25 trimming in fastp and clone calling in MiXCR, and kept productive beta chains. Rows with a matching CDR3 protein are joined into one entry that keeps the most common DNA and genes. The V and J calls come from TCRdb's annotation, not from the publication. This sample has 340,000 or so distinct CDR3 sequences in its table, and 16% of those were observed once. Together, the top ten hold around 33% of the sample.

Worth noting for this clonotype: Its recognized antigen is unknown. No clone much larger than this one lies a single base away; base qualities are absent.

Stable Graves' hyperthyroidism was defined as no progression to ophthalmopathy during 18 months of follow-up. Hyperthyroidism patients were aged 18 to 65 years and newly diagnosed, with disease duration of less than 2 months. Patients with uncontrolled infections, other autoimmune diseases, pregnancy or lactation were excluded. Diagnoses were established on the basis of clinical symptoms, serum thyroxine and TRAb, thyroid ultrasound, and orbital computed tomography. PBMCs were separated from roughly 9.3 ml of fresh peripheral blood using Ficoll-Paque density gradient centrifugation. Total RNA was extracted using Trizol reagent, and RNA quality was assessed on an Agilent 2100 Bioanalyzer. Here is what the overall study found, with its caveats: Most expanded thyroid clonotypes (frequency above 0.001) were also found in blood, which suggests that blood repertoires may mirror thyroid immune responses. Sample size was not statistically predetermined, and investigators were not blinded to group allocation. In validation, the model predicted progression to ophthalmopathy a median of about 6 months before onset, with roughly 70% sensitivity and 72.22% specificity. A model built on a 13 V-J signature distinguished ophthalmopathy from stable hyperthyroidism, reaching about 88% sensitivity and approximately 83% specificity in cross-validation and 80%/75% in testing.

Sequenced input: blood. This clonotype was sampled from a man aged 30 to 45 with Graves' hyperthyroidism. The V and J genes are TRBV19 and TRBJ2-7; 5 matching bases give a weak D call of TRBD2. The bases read TGTGCCAGTAGTATCGGGAACAGCTTGAGCTCCTACGAGCAGTACTTC. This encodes CASSIGNSLSSYEQYF.